A single sample gave rise to the 24 T cell receptor beta chains below, sequenced in a study of response to subunit inactivated influenza vaccine. MiXCR was run by TCRdb on the RT-PCR reads, yielding one entry per CDR3 protein. Of about 610,000 distinct CDR3 sequences detected, about 14% appear once; the ten largest clones hold roughly 11%. The sample was PBMCs from blood, taken about 11 days after vaccination. The receptor source for this set is a man in his forties or fifties who received an inactivated influenza vaccine.

This clonotype came up many times. This chain uses TRBV20-1 with TRBJ1-3; no firm D call. Trimming pared 4 bases from V and 0 bases from J, leaving 7 bases between. This CDR3 region has 13 residues. In germline, CDR1 is DFQATT, CDR2 SNEGSKA (reference sequence). CDR3 region: CSATPDSGNTIYF. The CDR3 DNA follows: TGCAGTGCTACCCCGGACTCTGGAAACACCATATATTTT.

The rearrangement uses TRBV3-1 and TRBJ2-7; 8 bases line up with TRBD1. The germline CDR1 and CDR2 sequences are LGHDT and YNNKEL (reference sequence). Unmatched junction bases numbered 6, after V lost 2 bases and J lost 6 bases. The CDR3 is made up of 14 amino acids. CDR3 in DNA: TGTGCCAGCAGCCAAAGCAGGGGGCCGGGCGAGCAGTACTTC. This translates into CASSQSRGPGEQYF.

The chain uses TRBV12-3 or TRBV12-4 and TRBJ2-5, with D unresolved. V was pared by 7 bases and J by 5 bases, with 26 bases between. The CDR3 has 17 amino acids. CDR3 residues: CASTHRSSRMGKETQYF. CDR3 nucleotides: TGTGCCAGCACCCACCGGTCGAGCAGGATGGGCAAGGAGACCCAGTACTTC.

This clonotype was seen only a few times. This CDR3 is CSASTRQGRSQDIQYF. CDR3 DNA: TGCAGTGCTTCTACAAGACAGGGAAGGAGCCAGGACATTCAGTACTTC. The rearrangement joins TRBV20-1 to TRBJ2-4; 7 bases agree with TRBD1. CDR3 length: 16 residues. Germline values: CDR1 DFQATT, CDR2 SNEGSKA (reference sequence). Trimming removed 5 bases from V and 8 bases from J; junction bases left unmatched: 18.

The J gene is TRBJ2-7, the V gene TRBV21-1; the table calls TRBD1, which could not be checked here. TRBV21-1 is given as a pseudogene. The CDR3 contains 14 residues. CDR3 coding DNA: TGTGCCAGCAGCATGGGGGACCTCTCCTACGAGCAGTACTTC. It encodes CASSMGDLSYEQYF.

This clonotype occurred a few times. The chain is built from TRBV20-1 and TRBJ2-1; D is possibly TRBD2 (6 bases). Per the germline V gene, CDR1 is DFQATT and CDR2 is SNEGSKA (reference sequence). CDR3 length equals 18 residues. V was pared by 3 bases and J by 0 bases, with 21 bases between. CDR3 sequence: CSARSDGRELSSYNEQFF. The CDR3, as DNA: TGCAGTGCTAGGTCCGACGGGAGAGAGTTAAGCTCCTACAATGAGCAGTTCTTC.

The chain combines TRBV7-6 with TRBJ2-1; D gene unclear. The CDR3 loop spans 17 amino acids. Trimming stripped 3 bases from V and 8 bases from J, with 23 bases between. CDR1 and CDR2 from the germline V gene are SGHVS and FNYEAQ. CDR3 sequence reads: CASSFSLLLAAEDEQFF. The CDR3, as DNA: TGTGCCAGCAGCTTCTCCCTACTTCTGGCGGCAGAGGATGAGCAGTTCTTC.

V gene TRBV7-2 combines with J gene TRBJ1-2, with D perhaps TRBD1 (5 bases). Germline assignment: CDR1 SGHTA and CDR2 FQGNSA. The CDR3 is 15 amino acids. V was clipped by 5 bases and J by 4 bases, with 17 bases between them. CDR3 DNA: TGTGCCAGCAGCGATCAGGGTCAGGGCGCCTATGGCTACACCTTC. Its protein product is CASSDQGQGAYGYTF. Drawing the rest from reference TRBV7-2 and TRBJ1-2, the complete variable domain is GAGVSQSPSNKVTEKGKDVELRCDPISGHTALYWYRQSLGQGLEFLIYFQGNSAPDKSGLPSDRFSAERTGGSVSTLTIQRTQQEDSAVYLCASSDQGQGAYGYTFGSGTRLTVV.

The chain employs TRBV20-1 and TRBJ1-2; a weak D match, TRBD1 (6 bases). The CDR3 is 13 amino acids. Germline V CDR1 and CDR2: DFQATT, SNEGSKA (reference sequence). Between the trimmed V and J ends, which lost 1 base and 3 bases, there was a span of 9 bases. CDR3 region: CSARVPGDYGYTF. CDR3 DNA sequence: TGCAGTGCTAGAGTCCCAGGGGACTATGGCTACACCTTC.

This clonotype was counted only a few times. The chain employs TRBV29-1 and TRBJ2-3; TRBD2 matches 9 bases. The length of the CDR3 is 14 residues. The germline gives CDR1 SQVTM, CDR2 ANQGSEA. The V segment lost 4 bases and the J segment 3 bases; nucleotides outside the gene matches: 5. CDR3 in DNA: TGCAGCGTTGTAGTTAGCGGGAGAACAGATACGCAGTATTTT. It yields the protein CSVVVSGRTDTQYF.

This clonotype was seen a handful of times. CDR3 coding DNA: TGTGCCAGCAGCCAAGGTTTTAGCGATTACGAGCAGTACTTC. Protein product: CASSQGFSDYEQYF. J is TRBJ2-7 and V is TRBV4-2, with D perhaps matching TRBD2 (5 bases). V lost 1 base and J lost 4, with 11 bases in between. In germline, CDR1 is LGHNA, CDR2 YNFKEQ. This CDR3 is 14 amino acids long.

This clonotype has just a few counts. The V and J genes are TRBV29-1 and TRBJ2-1; the D call may be TRBD1 or TRBD2 (6 bases each). Germline CDR1 and CDR2: SQVTM and ANQGSEA. The V and J ends lost 4 bases and 0 bases respectively, with 13 bases between them. CDR3 length equals 15 residues. CDR3 in amino acids: CSVGRGGSSYNEQFF. The CDR3 DNA is TGCAGCGTTGGCCGAGGGGGGAGCTCCTACAATGAGCAGTTCTTC.

This clonotype has just a few counts. The chain joins TRBV11-2 to TRBJ2-7; D may be TRBD1 (5 bases). The CDR3 sequence is 15 residues long. CDR1 is SGHAT, CDR2 FQNNGV, per germline. V dropped 1 base and J dropped 3 bases, with 13 bases sitting between them. The CDR3 DNA reads as TGTGCCAGCAGCTTAGTTATACAGGTTAACTACGAGCAGTACTTC. It translates to CASSLVIQVNYEQYF.

The V call is TRBV2, the J call TRBJ2-1; tentatively, D is TRBD2 (5 bases). V was trimmed by 9 bases and J by 0 bases, leaving 12 bases between them. CDR1 and CDR2 from the germline V gene are SNHLY and FYNNEI. CDR3 length equals 14 residues. CDR3 amino acids: CASSSRPSYNEQFF. In DNA form, the CDR3 reads TGTGCCAGTTCTAGCAGGCCCTCCTACAATGAGCAGTTCTTC.

This clonotype has only a few counts. V gene TRBV18 combines with J gene TRBJ2-1; TRBD2 is a possible D gene (6 bases). This CDR3 comprises 15 residues. V was pared by 3 bases and J by 8 bases, with 17 bases between. CDR1 is KGHSH and CDR2 is LQKENI in the germline V gene. The CDR3 region is CASSPPPGGIYEQFF. The CDR3 bases are TGTGCCAGCTCACCGCCCCCAGGCGGGATTTATGAGCAGTTCTTC. The variable domain in full, with the rest retrieved from reference TRBV18 and TRBJ2-1, is NAGVMQNPRHLVRRRGQEARLRCSPMKGHSHVYWYRQLPEEGLKFMVYLQKENIIDESGMPKERFSAEFPKEGPSILRIQQVVRGDSAAYFCASSPPPGGIYEQFFGPGTRLTVL.

This chain links TRBV10-3 with TRBJ2-3, with 7 bases identical to TRBD2. The CDR3 has 15 residues. J was trimmed by 0 bases and V by 3 bases; bases with no gene match: 3. The germline CDR1 and CDR2 sequences are ENHRY and SYGVKD. The CDR3 sequence is CAISESGASTDTQYF. The CDR3 region has the DNA TGTGCCATCAGTGAAAGCGGGGCAAGCACAGATACGCAGTATTTT.

This chain connects TRBV3-1 to TRBJ1-6; TRBD1 is a possible D gene (6 bases). Germline CDR1 is LGHDT and CDR2 is YNNKEL (reference sequence). Trimming removed 4 bases from V and 5 bases from J, with 12 bases in between. This CDR3 has 15 residues. The CDR3 DNA is TGTGCCAGCAGCCGACAGGCGGGGAATAATTCACCCCTCCACTTT. Amino acid sequence: CASSRQAGNNSPLHF.

The chain couples TRBV7-9 to TRBJ2-7; TRBD1 matches 8 bases. This CDR3 comprises 15 residues. The trim removed 4 bases at V and 1 base at J, leaving 6 bases unmatched. Germline loops: CDR1 SEHNR, CDR2 FQNEAQ (reference sequence). The CDR3 sequence is CASSSGQGHSYEQYF. In DNA, the CDR3 is TGTGCCAGCAGCTCCGGACAGGGCCATTCCTACGAGCAGTACTTC.

The CDR3 nucleotides are TGTGCCAGCAGTTTAGGGACGACAAGGGTCTACGAGCAGTACTTC. It codes for CASSLGTTRVYEQYF. The V gene is TRBV27, the J gene TRBJ2-7, with D perhaps matching TRBD1 or TRBD2 (5 bases each). There are 15 residues in the CDR3. With 2 bases removed from V and 3 bases from J, the gap between germline ends came to 14 bases. Germline loops: CDR1 MNHEY, CDR2 SMNVEV (reference sequence).

The chain joins TRBV4-3 to TRBJ2-7; TRBD1 aligns across 8 bases. V shed 1 base, J shed 2 bases, and the junction held 19 bases outside the gene matches. This CDR3 region has 20 residues. Germline CDR1 reads LGHNA; CDR2 reads YSLEER. The CDR3 region has the DNA TGCGCCAGCAGCCAAGTTTTTGGCAGGGGGCTGAATCCAACCACCTACGAGCAGTACTTC. Amino acid sequence: CASSQVFGRGLNPTTYEQYF.

Points on this clonotype: Mismatch with germline at one junction end may stem from a read error. The rearrangement joins TRBV20-1 to TRBJ2-1; TRBD1 is a possible D gene (6 bases). The CDR3 is 18 residues long. The germline V gene encodes CDR1 DFQATT and CDR2 SNEGSKA (reference sequence). The CDR3 region is CSAGERVLEGVGYNEQFF. CDR3 nucleotide sequence: TGCAGTGCTGGAGAGAGGGTTTTAGAGGGGGTGGGTTACAATGAGCAGTTCTTC.

This clonotype was picked up a small number of times. The rearrangement joins TRBV12-3 or TRBV12-4 to TRBJ2-2; 10 bases align to TRBD1. After removal of 5 bases from V and 5 bases from J, the junction contained 5 bases not matched to a gene. The CDR3 length is 15 residues. In DNA, the CDR3 is TGTGCCAGCAGTCTCGGGACAGGGGAGACCGGGGAGCTGTTTTTT. It encodes CASSLGTGETGELFF.

The J gene is TRBJ2-7, the V gene TRBV10-3; 7 bases are shared with TRBD1. Trimming cost V 8 bases and J 4 bases; bases outside gene matches: 11. Germline values: CDR1 ENHRY, CDR2 SYGVKD. The CDR3 runs 14 residues. CDR3 sequence (DNA): TGTGCCATCCGAGACCGGGACAGAACATACGAGCAGTACTTC. It encodes CAIRDRDRTYEQYF.

The V call is TRBV12-3 or TRBV12-4, the J call TRBJ2-2; tentatively, D is TRBD2 (5 bases). The CDR3 totals 14 residues. V was cut by 3 bases and J by 6 bases, with 11 bases left in between. CDR3 nucleotide sequence: TGTGCCAGCAGTTTGATGTCGGGGTCCGGGGAGCTGTTTTTT. Its protein product is CASSLMSGSGELFF.